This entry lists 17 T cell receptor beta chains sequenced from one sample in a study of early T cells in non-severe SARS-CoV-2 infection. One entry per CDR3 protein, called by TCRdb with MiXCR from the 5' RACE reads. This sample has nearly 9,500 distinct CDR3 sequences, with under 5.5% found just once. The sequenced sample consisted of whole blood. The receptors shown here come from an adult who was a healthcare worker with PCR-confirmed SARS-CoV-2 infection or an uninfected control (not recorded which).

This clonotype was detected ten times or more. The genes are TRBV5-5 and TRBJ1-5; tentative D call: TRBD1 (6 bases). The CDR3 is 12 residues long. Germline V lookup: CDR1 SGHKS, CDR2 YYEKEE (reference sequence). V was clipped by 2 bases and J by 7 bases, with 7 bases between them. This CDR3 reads CASSLQGQPQHF. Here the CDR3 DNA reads TGTGCCAGCAGCTTACAGGGCCAGCCCCAGCATTTT.

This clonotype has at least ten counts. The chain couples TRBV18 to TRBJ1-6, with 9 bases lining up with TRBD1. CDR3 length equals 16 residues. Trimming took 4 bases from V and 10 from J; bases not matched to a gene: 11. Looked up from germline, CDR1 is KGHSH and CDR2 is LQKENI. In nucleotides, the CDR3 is TGTGCCAGCTCACTCGCCCGGGACAGGGTACGATCACCCCTCCACTTT. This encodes CASSLARDRVRSPLHF.

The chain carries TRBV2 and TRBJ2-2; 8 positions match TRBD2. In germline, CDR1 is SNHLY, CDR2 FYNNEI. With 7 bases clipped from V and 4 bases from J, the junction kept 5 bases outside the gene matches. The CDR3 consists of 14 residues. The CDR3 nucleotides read TGTGCCAGCAAGGTCGCGGGGGGCACCGGGGAGCTGTTTTTT. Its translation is CASKVAGGTGELFF.

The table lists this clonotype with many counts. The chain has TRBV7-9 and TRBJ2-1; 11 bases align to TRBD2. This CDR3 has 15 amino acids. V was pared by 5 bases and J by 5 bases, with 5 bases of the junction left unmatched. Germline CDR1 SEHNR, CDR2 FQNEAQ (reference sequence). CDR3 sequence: CASSPSGRSHNEQFF. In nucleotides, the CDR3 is TGTGCCAGCAGCCCTAGCGGGAGGTCCCACAATGAGCAGTTCTTC.

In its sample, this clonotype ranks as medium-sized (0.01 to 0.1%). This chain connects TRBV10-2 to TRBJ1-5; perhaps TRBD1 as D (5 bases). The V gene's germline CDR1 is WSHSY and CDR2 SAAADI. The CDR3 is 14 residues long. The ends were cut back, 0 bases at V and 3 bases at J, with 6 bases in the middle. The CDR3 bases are TGCGCCAGCAGTGAGTCAGGGGTCAATCAGCCCCAGCATTTT. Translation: CASSESGVNQPQHF.

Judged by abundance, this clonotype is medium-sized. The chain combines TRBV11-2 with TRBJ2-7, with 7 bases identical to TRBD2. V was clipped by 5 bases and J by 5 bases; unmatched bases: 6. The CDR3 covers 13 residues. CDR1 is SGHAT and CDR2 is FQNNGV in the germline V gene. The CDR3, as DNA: TGTGCCAGCAGCATCGGGACTAATAACGAGCAGTACTTC. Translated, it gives CASSIGTNNEQYF.

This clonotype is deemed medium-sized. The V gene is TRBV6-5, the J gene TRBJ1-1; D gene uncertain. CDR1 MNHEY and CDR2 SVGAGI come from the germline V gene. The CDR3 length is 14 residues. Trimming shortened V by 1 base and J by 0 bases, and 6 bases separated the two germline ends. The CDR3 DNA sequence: TGTGCCAGCAGTTACTTACCTATGAACACTGAAGCTTTCTTT. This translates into CASSYLPMNTEAFF.

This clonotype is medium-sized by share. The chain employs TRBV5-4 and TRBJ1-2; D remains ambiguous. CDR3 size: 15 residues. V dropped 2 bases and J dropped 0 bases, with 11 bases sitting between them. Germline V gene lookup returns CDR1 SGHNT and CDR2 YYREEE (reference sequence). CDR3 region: CASSFGNPANYGYTF. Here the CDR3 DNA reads TGTGCCAGCAGCTTTGGGAACCCAGCTAACTATGGCTACACCTTC.

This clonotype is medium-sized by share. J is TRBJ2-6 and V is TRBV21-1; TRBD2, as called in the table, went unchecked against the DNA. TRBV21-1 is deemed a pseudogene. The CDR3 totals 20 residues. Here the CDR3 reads CASSRSGRDFSVSGANVLTF. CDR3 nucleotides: TGTGCCAGCAGCAGGAGCGGGAGGGACTTTTCCGTCTCTGGGGCCAACGTCCTGACTTTC.

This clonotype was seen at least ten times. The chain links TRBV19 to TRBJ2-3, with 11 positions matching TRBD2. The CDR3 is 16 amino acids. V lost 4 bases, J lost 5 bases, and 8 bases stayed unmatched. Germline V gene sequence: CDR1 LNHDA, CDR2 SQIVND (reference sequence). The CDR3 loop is CASSTGTSGSQDTQYF. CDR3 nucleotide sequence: TGTGCCAGTAGTACCGGGACTAGCGGCTCGCAAGATACGCAGTATTTT.

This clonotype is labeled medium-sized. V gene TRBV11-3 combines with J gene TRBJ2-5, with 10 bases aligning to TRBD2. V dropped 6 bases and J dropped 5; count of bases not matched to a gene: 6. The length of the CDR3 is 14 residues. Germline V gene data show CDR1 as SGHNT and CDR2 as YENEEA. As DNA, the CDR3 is TGTGCCAGCAGATCTCTAGCGGGAGTGGAGACCCAGTACTTC. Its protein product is CASRSLAGVETQYF.

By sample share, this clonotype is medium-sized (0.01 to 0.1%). The CDR3 bases are TGCAGTGTCGCAGGGGGGAACACTGAAGCTTTCTTT. As protein: CSVAGGNTEAFF. The chain uses TRBV20-1 and TRBJ1-1; TRBD1 matches at 7 bases. The CDR3 is 12 residues long. CDR1 DFQATT and CDR2 SNEGSKA come from the germline V gene (reference sequence). V gave up 7 bases and J gave up 1 base; unmatched junction bases: 3.

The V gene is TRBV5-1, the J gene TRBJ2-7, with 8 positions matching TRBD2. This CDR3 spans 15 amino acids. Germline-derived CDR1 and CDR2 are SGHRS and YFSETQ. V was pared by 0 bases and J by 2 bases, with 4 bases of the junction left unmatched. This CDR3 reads CASSLESGRAYEQYF. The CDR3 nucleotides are TGCGCCAGCAGCTTGGAGTCCGGGAGGGCCTACGAGCAGTACTTC. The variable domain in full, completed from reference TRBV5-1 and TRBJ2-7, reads KAGVTQTPRYLIKTRGQQVTLSCSPISGHRSVSWYQQTPGQGLQFLFEYFSETQRNKGNFPGRFSGRQFSNSRSEMNVSTLELGDSALYLCASSLESGRAYEQYFGPGTRLTVT.

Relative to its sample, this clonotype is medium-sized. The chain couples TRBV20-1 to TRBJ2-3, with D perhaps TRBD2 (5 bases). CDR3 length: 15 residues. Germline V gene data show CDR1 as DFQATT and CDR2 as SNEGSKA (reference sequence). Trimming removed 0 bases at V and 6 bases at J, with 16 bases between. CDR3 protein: CSARDPTKKQDTQYF. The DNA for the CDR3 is TGCAGTGCTAGAGACCCGACTAAAAAGCAGGATACGCAGTATTTT.

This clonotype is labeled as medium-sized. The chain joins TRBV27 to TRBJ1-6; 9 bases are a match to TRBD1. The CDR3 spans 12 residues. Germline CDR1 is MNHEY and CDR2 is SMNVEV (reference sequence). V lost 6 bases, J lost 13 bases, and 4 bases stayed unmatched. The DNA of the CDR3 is TGTGCCAGCAGGGGGGGGACAGGGCCCCTCCACTTT. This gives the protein CASRGGTGPLHF.

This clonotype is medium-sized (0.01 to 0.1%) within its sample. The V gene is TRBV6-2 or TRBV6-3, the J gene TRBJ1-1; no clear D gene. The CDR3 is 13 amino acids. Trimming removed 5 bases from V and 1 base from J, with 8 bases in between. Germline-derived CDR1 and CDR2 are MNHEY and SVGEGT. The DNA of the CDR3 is TGTGCCAGCAGTCGAACGGGGAACACTGAAGCTTTCTTT. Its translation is CASSRTGNTEAFF.

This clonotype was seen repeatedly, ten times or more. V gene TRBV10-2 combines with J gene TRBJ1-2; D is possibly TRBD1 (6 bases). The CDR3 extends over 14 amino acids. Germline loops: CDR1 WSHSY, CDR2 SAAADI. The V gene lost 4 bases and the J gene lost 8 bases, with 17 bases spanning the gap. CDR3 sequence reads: CASSGSGGGFGYTF. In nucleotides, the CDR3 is TGCGCCAGCAGTGGGTCAGGTGGGGGCTTCGGCTACACCTTC.